A selection of T cell receptor beta chains follows, all from one sample in a study of metastatic and nonmetastatic thyroid tumors. TCRdb re-analyzed the PCR reads through MiXCR. The data show 35,000 to 40,000 clones, approximately 16% seen once. The sequenced sample consisted of tumor tissue. The receptor set was obtained from a female donor with papillary thyroid cancer or a benign thyroid nodule (not recorded which). Some clones in this sample may be carry-over from other donors' samples. The CDR3 runs from the conserved cysteine through the conserved F or W. A D gene is named only where the DNA matches it firmly. Some rows mark clone size as missing; the rest say once, few, many or name a class of expanded clone.

d_call j_call v_call clone_size cdr3_nt cdr3_aa
NA TRBJ2-7 TRBV9 NA TGTGCCAGCAGCGTAGGATCAGCCCACGAGCAGTACTTC CASSVGSAHEQYF
TRBD1 TRBJ1-3 TRBV4-1 many TGCGCCAGCAGCCAGGAGGACAGGGTGGGAAACACCATATATTTT CASSQEDRVGNTIYF
NA TRBJ1-1 TRBV9 many TGTGCCAGCAGCGTAGAAGGCAGGGGGAACACTGAAGCTTTCTTT CASSVEGRGNTEAFF
TRBD1 TRBJ1-5 TRBV4-2 many TGTGCCAGCAGCCCCGCCGGGACAGGGAAATATAGCAATCAGCCCCAGCATTTT CASSPAGTGKYSNQPQHF
NA TRBJ2-7 TRBV10-3 NA TGTGCCATCAGTGAGTCTTACGGCGGGCTAGAGGACGCCTACGAGCAGTACTTC CAISESYGGLEDAYEQYF
NA TRBJ1-1 TRBV6-1 once TGTGCCAGCAGCATCCTAGATGAGACTGAAGCTTTCTTT CASSILDETEAFF
TRBD1 TRBJ1-2 TRBV6-4 many TGTGCCAGCAGTAGGACAGGGGGAGCTAACTATGGCTACACCTTC CASSRTGGANYGYTF
TRBD2 TRBJ2-1 TRBV11-2 NA TGTGCCAGCAGCACTAAGGGACTAGTGGTAGAGGACAATGAGCAGTTCTTC CASSTKGLVVEDNEQFF
NA TRBJ1-1 TRBV5-5 many TGTGCCAGCAGCTTGTCGGCGAACACTGAAGCTTTCTTT CASSLSANTEAFF
TRBD2 TRBJ2-4 TRBV10-3 many TGTGCCATCAGTGAGTCGGTCGGCGGGAGGGATGACAAAAACATTCAGTACTTC CAISESVGGRDDKNIQYF
TRBD1 TRBJ2-7 TRBV19 many TGTGCCAGTAGTCTGGACAGGAGCCACTACGAGCAGTACTTC CASSLDRSHYEQYF
TRBD2 TRBJ2-1 TRBV20-1 many TGCAGTGCTAGTACTAGCGGAAGAAATGAGCAGTTCTTC CSASTSGRNEQFF
NA TRBJ2-4 TRBV27 once TGTGCCAGCGGAGATTGGCAGTTATTAGCCAAAAACATTCAGTACTTC CASGDWQLLAKNIQYF
NA TRBJ1-1 TRBV30 many TGTGCCTGGAGCGAAGTAGGTGAAGCTTTCTTT CAWSEVGEAFF
TRBD1 TRBJ2-5 TRBV24-1 many TGTGCCACCAACTCCGGGACAGGGGAAGAGACCCAGTACTTC CATNSGTGEETQYF
NA TRBJ2-3 TRBV20-1 NA TGCAGTGCTAGAGCACCGTTGGAGGTAGATACGCAGTATTTT CSARAPLEVDTQYF
TRBD1 TRBJ2-1 TRBV6-2/TRBV6-3 few TGTGCCAGCATTTACTCTTCGCACCGCCCGCGGACAGGGCCCCAGCAGTTCTTC CASIYSSHRPRTGPQQFF
NA TRBJ2-6 TRBV7-2 many TGTGCCAGCAGCTTAGTAATTGCGGGGGCCAACGTCCTGACTTTC CASSLVIAGANVLTF
NA TRBJ1-4 TRBV20-1 many TGCAGTGCTAGGCCCCTATTTGAAAAACTGTTTTTT CSARPLFEKLFF
TRBD1 TRBJ2-1 TRBV7-9 many TGTGCCAGCAGCCCAGCTGTTGGGACAGCAGACTACAATGAGCAGTTCTTC CASSPAVGTADYNEQFF
NA TRBJ2-1 TRBV9 many TGTGCCAGCAGCGTAGGAGGATTAGTGCAGAATGAGCAGTTCTTC CASSVGGLVQNEQFF
TRBD2 TRBJ2-1 TRBV4-1 many TGCGCCAGCAGCCAAGCTCTACTAGCGGGAATCTACAATGAGCAGTTCTTC CASSQALLAGIYNEQFF
TRBD1 TRBJ1-1 TRBV6-2/TRBV6-3 many TGTGCCAGCAGGGGACAGTCAAAGAACACTGAAGCTTTCTTT CASRGQSKNTEAFF
NA TRBJ1-1 TRBV7-9 few TGTGCCAGCAGCCCACAGGGACGGGGGAACACTGAAGCTTTCTTT CASSPQGRGNTEAFF
NA TRBJ1-2 TRBV30 NA TGTGCCTGGAGTCGAACCGGGCGAGCTGGCTACACCTTC CAWSRTGRAGYTF
TRBD2 TRBJ2-3 TRBV19 many TGTGCCAGTAGTATCAAAAGACTAGCGGGTAGCACAGATACGCAGTATTTT CASSIKRLAGSTDTQYF
NA TRBJ1-2 TRBV30 many TGTGCCTGGAGTGTCCCGGGGGTCCTTGGCTACACCTTC CAWSVPGVLGYTF
NA TRBJ1-3 TRBV6-2/TRBV6-3 few TGTGCCAGCAGAAACCAACTCGGATCACCGGGACACCGTAACACCATATATTTT CASRNQLGSPGHRNTIYF
TRBD1 TRBJ1-3 TRBV6-6 few TGTGCCAGCAGTTACCCAACAGGGGGCTCTGTAAACACCATATATTTT CASSYPTGGSVNTIYF
TRBD2 TRBJ2-7 TRBV20-1 many TGCAGTGCTAGAGATTGGCTAGCGGGAGGGGTAAGAACCTACGAGCAGTACTTC CSARDWLAGGVRTYEQYF
TRBD2 TRBJ2-5 TRBV6-6 many TGTGCCAGCAGTTACGGACCGGGACTAGCGGCCCAAGAGACCCAGTACTTC CASSYGPGLAAQETQYF
NA TRBJ2-7 TRBV5-1 NA TGCGCCAGCAGCCGGGGGCTAGCGGTGAAGGTAGACGAGCAGTACTTC CASSRGLAVKVDEQYF